This T cell receptor beta chain was recorded in a study of blood T cell repertoires in COVID-19. A PCR-confirmed or clinician-diagnosed COVID-19 case had contacted exposed participants within 2 weeks of entry. Germline assignment: CDR1 MGHRA and CDR2 YSYEKL. V dropped 3 bases and J dropped 0 bases, with 11 bases sitting between them. The CDR3 loop spans 15 amino acids. Produced via immunoSEQ multiplex PCR; TCRdb's table is partial and in-frame only. This sample has around 250,000 clones; around 90% occur once, and the top ten carry 2.5% to 3%. This receptor was obtained from a man aged 35 to 55 who had been exposed to COVID-19. This chain connects TRBV4-1 to TRBJ1-1; possible D gene TRBD1, 5 bases. Sample: PBMCs or T cells enriched from blood (not recorded which). The DNA for the CDR3 is TGCGCCAGCAGCCACGCTGCGACAGTGAACACTGAAGCTTTCTTT. Translation gives CASSHAATVNTEAFF.